This is a list of T cell receptor beta chains from one sample in a study of brain T cells in children with intractable seizures. Clones were sequenced by immunoSEQ multiplex PCR, and TCRdb holds only the in-frame ones, with some missing. The sample lists under 400,000 clones, 85% to 95% occurring once. The source was peripheral blood, collected roughly 5 months after surgery. The receptors derive from a boy younger than two with tuberous sclerosis and intractable seizures. CDR3s include the opening cysteine and the closing phenylalanine or tryptophan. Fields, in order: clone size, D gene, J gene, V gene, CDR3 protein, CDR3 DNA. D genes are given only for firm matches. The size of a clone is reported for some rows only, either as once, few or many, or as a class for expanded clones.

- | - | TRBJ2-7 | TRBV6-6 | CASSRIYRTLKSYEQYF | TGTGCCAGCAGTCGAATTTACAGGACTCTCAAATCCTACGAGCAGTACTTC
- | - | TRBJ2-2 | TRBV15 | CATGFGGAGTGELFF | TGTGCCACCGGGTTTGGGGGGGCCGGCACCGGGGAGCTGTTTTTT
- | - | TRBJ1-1 | TRBV6-5 | CASSEDGNTEAFF | TGTGCCAGCAGCGAGGACGGCAACACTGAAGCTTTCTTT
- | - | TRBJ2-7 | TRBV27 | CASSLGGNAYEQYF | TGTGCCAGCAGTTTAGGGGGGAATGCCTACGAGCAGTACTTC
once | - | TRBJ2-1 | TRBV29-1 | CSVFYNEQFF | TGCAGCGTTTTCTACAATGAGCAGTTCTTC
- | - | TRBJ2-7 | TRBV5-4 | CASGLAPSYEQYF | TGTGCCAGCGGGCTTGCCCCGTCATACGAGCAGTACTTC
few | - | TRBJ2-3 | TRBV11-2 | CASSSSPPLTRNTQYF | TGTGCCAGCAGCTCATCCCCCCCCCTTACTAGGAATACGCAGTATTTT
once | TRBD1 | TRBJ1-2 | TRBV27 | CASRLQGALGGYTF | TGTGCCAGCAGACTACAGGGGGCATTGGGTGGCTACACCTTC
- | - | TRBJ2-3 | TRBV19 | CASRMGSQSTDTQYF | TGTGCCAGTAGGATGGGGAGTCAGAGCACAGATACGCAGTATTTT
once | - | TRBJ2-5 | TRBV14 | CASSQAGGRETQYF | TGTGCCAGCAGCCAAGCCGGAGGGAGAGAGACCCAGTACTTC
- | - | TRBJ1-3 | TRBV3-1/TRBV3-2 | CASSQGAGNTIYF | TGTGCCAGCAGCCAAGGCGCTGGAAACACCATATATTTT